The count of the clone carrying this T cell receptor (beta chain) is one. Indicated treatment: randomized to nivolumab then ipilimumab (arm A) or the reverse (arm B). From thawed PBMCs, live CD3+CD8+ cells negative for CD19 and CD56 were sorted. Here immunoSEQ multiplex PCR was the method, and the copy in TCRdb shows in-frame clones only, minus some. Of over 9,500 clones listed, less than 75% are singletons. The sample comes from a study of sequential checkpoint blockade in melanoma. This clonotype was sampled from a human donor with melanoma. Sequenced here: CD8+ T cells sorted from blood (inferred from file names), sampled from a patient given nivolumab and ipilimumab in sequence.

DNA for the CDR3: TGTGCCAGCAGTTTGTCCGAACTCTCCTACGAGCAGTACTTC. This encodes CASSLSELSYEQYF. The chain uses TRBV27 and TRBJ2-7; D call uncertain. The CDR3 loop spans 14 amino acids. The germline V gene encodes CDR1 MNHEY and CDR2 SMNVEV (reference sequence). Trimming took off 3 bases at V and 0 bases at J, with 9 bases between the two ends.